These T cell receptor beta chains were read from a single sample in a study of blood T cell repertoires in COVID-19. Sequenced by immunoSEQ multiplex PCR; TCRdb stores in-frame clones only, minus some. The sample lists 97,000 or so clones; 79% were seen once. Material: peripheral blood. The receptors shown here come from an elderly woman with active or convalescent COVID-19. Each CDR3 is given with its conserved first and last residue.

CASRGSIAGGETQYF | TRBV6-5
CASSNAAYATRFF | TRBV6-2/TRBV6-3
CASSLLFSGRKGGDIQYF | TRBV7-8
CASSSGLVSGKDTQYF | TRBV6-2/TRBV6-3
CAWSGPPAAGGYEQYF | TRBV30
CASSSGQPREQYF | TRBV18
CASSDAFPGVSYEQYF | TRBV10-1
CASSSELAGNSYEQYF | TRBV7-6
CASSEDRVGGYTF | TRBV6-1
CASSAIEDNIQYF | TRBV7-9
CATRDREPTEQYF | TRBV19
CASSKETDRGLQTQYF | TRBV21-1
CASRRQGEKLFF | TRBV27
CATSDPSGESYNEQFF | TRBV24-1
CASSVQGQETQYF | TRBV9
CATSDPYTGTGGFNEQFF | TRBV24-1
CASSLVGGTSGNTIYF | TRBV5-5
CASSLEIGRAYGYTF | TRBV5-4
CASSQQWTGFNQPQHF | TRBV4-3
CASSESRGSGRAGNEQYF | TRBV25-1
CASNWNGRGTDTQYF | TRBV27
CASSSPHEQYF | TRBV5-1
CASSPGGSSYNEQFF | TRBV28
CATSEGQSETQYF | TRBV24-1
CASSIGGGFHQPQHF | TRBV19
CASSLMHRGNTEAFF | TRBV7-2
CAWRLYSGELFF | TRBV30
CASSLDPLGQGGNEQFF | TRBV7-2